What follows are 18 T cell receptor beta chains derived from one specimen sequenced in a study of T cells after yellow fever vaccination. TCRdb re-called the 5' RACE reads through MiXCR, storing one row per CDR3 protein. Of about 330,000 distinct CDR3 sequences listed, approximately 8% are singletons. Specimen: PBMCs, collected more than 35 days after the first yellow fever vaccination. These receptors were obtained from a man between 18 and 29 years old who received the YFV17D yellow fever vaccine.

The CDR3 sequence: CASSVEGQSYEQYF. As DNA, the CDR3 is TGCGCCAGCAGCGTGGAGGGACAGTCCTACGAGCAGTACTTC. This chain links TRBV5-1 with TRBJ2-7, with a tentative D call TRBD1 (7 bases). Per germline, CDR1 SGHRS and CDR2 YFSETQ. The CDR3 runs to 14 residues. The V and J ends lost 4 bases and 1 base respectively, with 12 bases between them.

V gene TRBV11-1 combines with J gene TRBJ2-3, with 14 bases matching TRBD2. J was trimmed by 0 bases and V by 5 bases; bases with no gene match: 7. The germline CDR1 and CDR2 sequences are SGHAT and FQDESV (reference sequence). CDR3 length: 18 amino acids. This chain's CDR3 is CASSAGTSGGRSTDTQYF. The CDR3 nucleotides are TGTGCCAGCAGCGCCGGGACTAGCGGGGGTCGAAGCACAGATACGCAGTATTTT.

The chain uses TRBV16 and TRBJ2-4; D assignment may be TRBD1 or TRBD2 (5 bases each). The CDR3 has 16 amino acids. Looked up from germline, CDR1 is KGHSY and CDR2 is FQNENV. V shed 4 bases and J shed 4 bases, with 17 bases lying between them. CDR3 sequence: CASSPPSGGSKNIQYF. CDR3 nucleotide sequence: TGTGCCAGCAGCCCGCCATCTGGGGGATCGAAAAACATTCAGTACTTC.

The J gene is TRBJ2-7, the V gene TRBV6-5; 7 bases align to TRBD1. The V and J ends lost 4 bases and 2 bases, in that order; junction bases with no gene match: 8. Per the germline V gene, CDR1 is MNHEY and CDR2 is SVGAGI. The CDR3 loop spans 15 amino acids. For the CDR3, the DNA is TGTGCCAGCAGTTTTCCGACAGGGAACGCCTACGAGCAGTACTTC. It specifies CASSFPTGNAYEQYF.

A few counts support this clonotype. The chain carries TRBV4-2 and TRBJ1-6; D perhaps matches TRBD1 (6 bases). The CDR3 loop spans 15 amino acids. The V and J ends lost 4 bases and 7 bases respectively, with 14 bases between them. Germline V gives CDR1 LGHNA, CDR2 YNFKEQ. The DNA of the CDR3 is TGTGCCAGCAGCCGGGACCGACAGGCGAATTCACCCCTCCACTTT. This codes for CASSRDRQANSPLHF.

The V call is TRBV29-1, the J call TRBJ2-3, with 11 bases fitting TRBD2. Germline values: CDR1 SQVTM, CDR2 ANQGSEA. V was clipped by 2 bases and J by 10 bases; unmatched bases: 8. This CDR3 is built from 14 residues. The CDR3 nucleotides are TGCAGCGTTGAAATAGCGGGGGGGCGGACGGCGCAGTATTTT. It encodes CSVEIAGGRTAQYF.

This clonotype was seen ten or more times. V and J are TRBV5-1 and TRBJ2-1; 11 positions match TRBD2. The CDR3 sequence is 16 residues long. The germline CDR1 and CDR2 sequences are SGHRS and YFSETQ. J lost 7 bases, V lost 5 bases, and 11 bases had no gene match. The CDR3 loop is CASRFEASGGPNEQFF. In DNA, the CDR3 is TGCGCCAGCAGATTCGAGGCTAGCGGGGGGCCGAATGAGCAGTTCTTC.

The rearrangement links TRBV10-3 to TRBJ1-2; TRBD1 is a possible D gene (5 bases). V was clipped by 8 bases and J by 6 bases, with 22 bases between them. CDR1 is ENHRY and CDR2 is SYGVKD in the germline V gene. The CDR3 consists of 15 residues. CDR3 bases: TGTGCCATCCCGAAAGGTCGGGACCCCCCTGATGGCTACACCTTC. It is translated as CAIPKGRDPPDGYTF.

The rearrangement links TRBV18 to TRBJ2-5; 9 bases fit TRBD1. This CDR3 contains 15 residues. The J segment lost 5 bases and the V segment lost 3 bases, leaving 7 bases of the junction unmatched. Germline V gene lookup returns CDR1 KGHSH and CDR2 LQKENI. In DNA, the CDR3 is TGTGCCAGCTCACCGCAGACAGGGGGTACGGAGACCCAGTACTTC. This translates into CASSPQTGGTETQYF.

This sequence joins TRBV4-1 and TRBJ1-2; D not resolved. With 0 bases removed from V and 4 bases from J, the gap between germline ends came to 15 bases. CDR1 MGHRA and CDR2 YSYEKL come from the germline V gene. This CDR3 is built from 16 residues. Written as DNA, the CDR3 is TGCGCCAGCAGCCAAGATGACCAAACCCTCCTCTATGGCTACACCTTC. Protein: CASSQDDQTLLYGYTF.

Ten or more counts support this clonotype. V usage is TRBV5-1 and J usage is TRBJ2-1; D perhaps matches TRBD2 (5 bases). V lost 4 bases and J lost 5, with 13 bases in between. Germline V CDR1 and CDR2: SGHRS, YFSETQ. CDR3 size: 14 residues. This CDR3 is CASSPWPGDNEQFF. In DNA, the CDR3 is TGCGCCAGCAGCCCCTGGCCCGGGGACAATGAGCAGTTCTTC.

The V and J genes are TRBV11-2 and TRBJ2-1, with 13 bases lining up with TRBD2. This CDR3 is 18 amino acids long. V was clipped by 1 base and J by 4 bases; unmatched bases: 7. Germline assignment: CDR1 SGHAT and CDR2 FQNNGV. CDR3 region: CASSLVRTSGGIYNEQFF. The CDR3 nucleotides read TGTGCCAGCAGCTTAGTCCGGACTAGCGGGGGCATTTACAATGAGCAGTTCTTC.

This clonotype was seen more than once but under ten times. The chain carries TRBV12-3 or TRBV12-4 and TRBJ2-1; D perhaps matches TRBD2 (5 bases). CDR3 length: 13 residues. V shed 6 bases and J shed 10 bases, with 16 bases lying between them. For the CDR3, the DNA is TGTGCCAGCAGCCCCCCGCCGGGAATGGAGCAGTTCTTC. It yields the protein CASSPPPGMEQFF.

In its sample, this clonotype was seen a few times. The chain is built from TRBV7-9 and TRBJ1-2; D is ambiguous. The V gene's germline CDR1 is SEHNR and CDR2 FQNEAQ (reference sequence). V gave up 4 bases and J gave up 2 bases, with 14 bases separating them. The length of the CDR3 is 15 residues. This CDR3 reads CASSSEFGLNYGYTF. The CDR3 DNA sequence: TGTGCCAGCAGCTCTGAGTTCGGACTGAACTATGGCTACACCTTC.

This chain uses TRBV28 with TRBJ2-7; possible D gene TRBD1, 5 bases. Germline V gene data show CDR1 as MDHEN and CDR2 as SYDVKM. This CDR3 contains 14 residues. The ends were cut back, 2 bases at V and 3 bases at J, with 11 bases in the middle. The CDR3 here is CASSLGAGNYEQYV. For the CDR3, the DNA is TGTGCCAGCAGTTTAGGGGCAGGAAACTACGAGCAGTACGTC.

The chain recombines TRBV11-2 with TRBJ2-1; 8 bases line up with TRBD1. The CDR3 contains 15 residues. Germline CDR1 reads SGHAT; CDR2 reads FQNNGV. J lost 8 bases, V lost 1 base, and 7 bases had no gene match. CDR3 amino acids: CASSLGRTGKDEQFF. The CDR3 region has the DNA TGTGCCAGCAGCTTAGGACGGACAGGGAAGGATGAGCAGTTCTTC. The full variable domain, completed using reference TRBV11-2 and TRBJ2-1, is EAGVAQSPRYKIIEKRQSVAFWCNPISGHATLYWYQQILGQGPKLLIQFQNNGVVDDSQLPKDRFSAERLKGVDSTLKIQPAKLEDSAVYLCASSLGRTGKDEQFFGPGTRLTVL.

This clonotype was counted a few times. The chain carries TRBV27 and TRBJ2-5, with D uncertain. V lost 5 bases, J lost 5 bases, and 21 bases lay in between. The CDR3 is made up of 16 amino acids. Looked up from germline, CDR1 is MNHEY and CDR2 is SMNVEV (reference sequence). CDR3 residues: CASSPSWGNHRETQYF. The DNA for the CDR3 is TGTGCCAGCAGTCCGTCGTGGGGTAATCATCGGGAGACCCAGTACTTC.

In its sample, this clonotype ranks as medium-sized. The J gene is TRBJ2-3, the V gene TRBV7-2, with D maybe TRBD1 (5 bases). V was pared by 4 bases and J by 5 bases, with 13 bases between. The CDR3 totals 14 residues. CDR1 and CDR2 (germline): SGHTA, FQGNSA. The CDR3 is CASSSTRVGDTQYF. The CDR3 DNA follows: TGTGCCAGCAGCTCGACCAGGGTCGGAGATACGCAGTATTTT.